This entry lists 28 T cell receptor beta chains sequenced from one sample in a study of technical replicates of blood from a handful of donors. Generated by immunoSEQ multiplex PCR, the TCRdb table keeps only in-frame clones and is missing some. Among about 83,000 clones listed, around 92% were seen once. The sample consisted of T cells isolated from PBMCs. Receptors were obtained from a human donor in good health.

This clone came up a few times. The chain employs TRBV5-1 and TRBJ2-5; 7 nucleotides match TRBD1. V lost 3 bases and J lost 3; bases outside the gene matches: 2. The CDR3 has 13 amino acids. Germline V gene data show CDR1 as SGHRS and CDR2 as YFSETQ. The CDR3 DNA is TGCGCCAGCAGCTATGGGACAGAAGAGACCCAGTACTTC. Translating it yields CASSYGTEETQYF.

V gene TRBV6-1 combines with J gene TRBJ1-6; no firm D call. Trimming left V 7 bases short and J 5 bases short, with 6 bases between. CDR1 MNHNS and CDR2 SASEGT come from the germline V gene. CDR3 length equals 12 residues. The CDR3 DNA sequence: TGTGCCAGCATCGTCGATAATTCACCCCTCCACTTT. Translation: CASIVDNSPLHF.

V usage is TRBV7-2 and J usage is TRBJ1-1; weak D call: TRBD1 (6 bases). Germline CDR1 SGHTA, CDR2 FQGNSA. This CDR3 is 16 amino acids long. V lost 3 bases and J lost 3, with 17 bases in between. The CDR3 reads CASSFGTQDGDTEAFF. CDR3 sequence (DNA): TGTGCCAGCAGCTTCGGGACACAGGACGGGGACACTGAAGCTTTCTTT.

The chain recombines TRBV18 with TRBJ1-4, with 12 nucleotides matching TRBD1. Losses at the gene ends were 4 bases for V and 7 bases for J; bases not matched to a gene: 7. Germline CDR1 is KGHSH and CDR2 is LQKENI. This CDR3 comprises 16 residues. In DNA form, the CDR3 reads TGTGCCAGCTCACGAGGGGGACAGGGGGCGACTGAAAAACTGTTTTTT. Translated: CASSRGGQGATEKLFF.

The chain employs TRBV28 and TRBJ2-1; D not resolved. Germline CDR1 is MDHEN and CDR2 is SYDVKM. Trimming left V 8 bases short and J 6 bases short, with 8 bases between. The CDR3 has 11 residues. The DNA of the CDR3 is TGTGCCAGCGGCACGTTCAATGAGCAGTTCTTC. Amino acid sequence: CASGTFNEQFF.

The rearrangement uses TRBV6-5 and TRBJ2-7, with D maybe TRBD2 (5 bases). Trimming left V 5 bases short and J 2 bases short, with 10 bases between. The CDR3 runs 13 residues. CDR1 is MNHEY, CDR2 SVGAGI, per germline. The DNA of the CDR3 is TGTGCCAGCAGTCCTGGGAGCACCTACGAGCAGTACTTC. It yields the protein CASSPGSTYEQYF.

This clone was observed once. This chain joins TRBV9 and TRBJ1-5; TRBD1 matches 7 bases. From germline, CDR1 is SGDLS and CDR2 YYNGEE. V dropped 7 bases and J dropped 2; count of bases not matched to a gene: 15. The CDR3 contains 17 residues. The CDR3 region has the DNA TGTGCCAGCCACTACCCAGGGGGGCGGAGTGGCAATCAGCCCCAGCATTTT. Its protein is CASHYPGGRSGNQPQHF.

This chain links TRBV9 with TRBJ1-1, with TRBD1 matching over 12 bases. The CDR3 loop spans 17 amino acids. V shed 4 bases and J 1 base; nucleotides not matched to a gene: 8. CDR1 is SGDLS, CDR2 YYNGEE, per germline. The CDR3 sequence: CASSRGGQGAENTEAFF. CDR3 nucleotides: TGTGCCAGCAGCCGAGGGGGACAGGGGGCCGAGAACACTGAAGCTTTCTTT.

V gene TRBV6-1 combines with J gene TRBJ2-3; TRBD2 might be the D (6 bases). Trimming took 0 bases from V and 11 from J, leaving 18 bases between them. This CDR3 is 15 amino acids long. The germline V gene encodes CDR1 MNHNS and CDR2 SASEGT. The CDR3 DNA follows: TGTGCCAGCAGTGAAGCGATGGAGGGCCCCAGGAAGCAGTATTTT. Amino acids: CASSEAMEGPRKQYF.

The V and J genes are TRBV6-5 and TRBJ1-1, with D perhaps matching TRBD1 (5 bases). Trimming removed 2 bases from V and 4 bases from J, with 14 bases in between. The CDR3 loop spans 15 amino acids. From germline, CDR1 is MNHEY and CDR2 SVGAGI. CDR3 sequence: CASSYKGGGVTEAFF. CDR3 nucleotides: TGTGCCAGCAGTTACAAAGGTGGAGGGGTCACTGAAGCTTTCTTT.

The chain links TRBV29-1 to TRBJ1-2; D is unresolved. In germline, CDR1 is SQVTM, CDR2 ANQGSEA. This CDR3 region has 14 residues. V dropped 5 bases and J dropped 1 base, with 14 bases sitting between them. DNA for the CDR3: TGCAGCGTTATAGCTCCCGCGGTTAACTATGGCTACACCTTC. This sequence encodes CSVIAPAVNYGYTF.

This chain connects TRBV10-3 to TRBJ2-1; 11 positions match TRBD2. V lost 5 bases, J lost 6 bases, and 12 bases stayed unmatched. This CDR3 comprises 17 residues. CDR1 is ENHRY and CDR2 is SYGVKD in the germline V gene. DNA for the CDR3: TGTGCCATCAGTACTAGCGGGAGTGGGGGGCCAGGCAATGAGCAGTTCTTC. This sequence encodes CAISTSGSGGPGNEQFF.

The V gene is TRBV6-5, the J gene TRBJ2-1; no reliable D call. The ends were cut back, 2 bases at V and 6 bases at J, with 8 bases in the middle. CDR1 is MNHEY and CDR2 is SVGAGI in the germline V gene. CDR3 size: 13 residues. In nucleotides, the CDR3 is TGTGCCAGCAGTTACACACAGACCAATGAGCAGTTCTTC. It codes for CASSYTQTNEQFF.

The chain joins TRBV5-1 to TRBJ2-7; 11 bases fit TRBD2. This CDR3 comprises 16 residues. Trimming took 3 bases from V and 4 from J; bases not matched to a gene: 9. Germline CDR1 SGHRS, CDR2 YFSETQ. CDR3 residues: CASSYYPSGGTYEQYF. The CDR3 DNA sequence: TGCGCCAGCAGCTATTACCCTAGCGGGGGGACTTACGAGCAGTACTTC.

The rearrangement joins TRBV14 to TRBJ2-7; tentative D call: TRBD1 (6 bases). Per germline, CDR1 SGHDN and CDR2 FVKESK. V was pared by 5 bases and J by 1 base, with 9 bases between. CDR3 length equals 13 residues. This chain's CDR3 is CASSGQRSYEQYF. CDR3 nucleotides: TGTGCCAGCAGCGGACAGAGGTCCTACGAGCAGTACTTC.

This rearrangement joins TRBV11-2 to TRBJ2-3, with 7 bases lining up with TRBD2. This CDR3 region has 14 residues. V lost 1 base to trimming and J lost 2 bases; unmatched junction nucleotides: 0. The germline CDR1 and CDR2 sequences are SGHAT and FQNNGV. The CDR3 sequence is CASSLGDYTDTQYF. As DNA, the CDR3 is TGTGCCAGCAGCTTAGGGGACTACACAGATACGCAGTATTTT.

CDR3 loop: CASSQKPGLAGGPSTGELFF. For the CDR3, the DNA is TGTGCCAGCAGCCAGAAACCGGGACTAGCGGGGGGGCCGAGCACCGGGGAGCTGTTTTTT. The chain links TRBV14 to TRBJ2-2; 16 bases map to TRBD2. CDR1 is SGHDN, CDR2 FVKESK, per germline. With 3 bases clipped from V and 4 bases from J, the junction kept 11 bases outside the gene matches. The CDR3 consists of 20 residues. Full variable domain (outside the CDR3, taken from reference TRBV14 and TRBJ2-2): EAGVTQFPSHSVIEKGQTVTLRCDPISGHDNLYWYRRVMGKEIKFLLHFVKESKQDESGMPNNRFLAERTGGTYSTLKVQPAELEDSGVYFCASSQKPGLAGGPSTGELFFGEGSRLTVL.

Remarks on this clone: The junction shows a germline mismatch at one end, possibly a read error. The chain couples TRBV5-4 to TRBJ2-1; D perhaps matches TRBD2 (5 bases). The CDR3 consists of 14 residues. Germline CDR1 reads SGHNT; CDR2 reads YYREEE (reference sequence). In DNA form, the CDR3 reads TGTGCCAGCAGCTATCCGGGGTCCTCCAATGAGCAGTTCTTC. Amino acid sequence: CASSYPGSSNEQFF.

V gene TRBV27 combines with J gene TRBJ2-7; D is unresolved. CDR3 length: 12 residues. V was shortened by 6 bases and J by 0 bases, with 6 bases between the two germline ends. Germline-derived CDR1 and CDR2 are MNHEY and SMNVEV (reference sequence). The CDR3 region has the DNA TGTGCCAGCAGCCGCGACTCCTACGAGCAGTACTTC. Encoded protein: CASSRDSYEQYF.

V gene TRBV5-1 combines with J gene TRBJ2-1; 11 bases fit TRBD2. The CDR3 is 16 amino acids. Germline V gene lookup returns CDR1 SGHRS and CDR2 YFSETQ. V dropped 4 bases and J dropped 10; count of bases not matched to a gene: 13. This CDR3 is CASSQATSGALGEQFF. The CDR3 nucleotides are TGCGCCAGCAGCCAGGCGACTAGCGGGGCCTTAGGGGAGCAGTTCTTC.

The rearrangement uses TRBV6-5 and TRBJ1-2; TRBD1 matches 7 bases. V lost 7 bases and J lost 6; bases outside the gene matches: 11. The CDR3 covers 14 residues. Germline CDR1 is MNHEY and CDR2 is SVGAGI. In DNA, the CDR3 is TGTGCCAGCACTACTATAAAGGGGGCACATGGCTACACCTTC. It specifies CASTTIKGAHGYTF.

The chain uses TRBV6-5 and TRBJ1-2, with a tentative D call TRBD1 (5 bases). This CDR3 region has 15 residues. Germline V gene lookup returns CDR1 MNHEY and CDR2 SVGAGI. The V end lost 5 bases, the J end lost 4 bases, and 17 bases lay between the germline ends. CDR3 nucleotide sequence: TGTGCCAGCAGTCCAAATTTAGGGGAGGGCTATGGCTACACCTTC. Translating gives CASSPNLGEGYGYTF.

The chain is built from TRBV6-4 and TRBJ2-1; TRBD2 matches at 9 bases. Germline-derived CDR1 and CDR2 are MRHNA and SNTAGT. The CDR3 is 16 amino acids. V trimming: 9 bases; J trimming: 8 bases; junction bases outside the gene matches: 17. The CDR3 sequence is CASSPGRGRASDEQFF. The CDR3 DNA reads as TGTGCCAGTTCCCCCGGGCGCGGGAGGGCCTCCGATGAGCAGTTCTTC.

CDR3 coding DNA: TGTGCCAGCAGCTGGACAGGGGGACTGAACACTGAAGCTTTCTTT. It specifies CASSWTGGLNTEAFF. This chain links TRBV7-2 with TRBJ1-1; 10 nucleotides line up with TRBD1. Germline CDR1 and CDR2: SGHTA and FQGNSA. The CDR3 totals 15 residues. Trimming cost V 4 bases and J 0 bases; bases outside gene matches: 2.

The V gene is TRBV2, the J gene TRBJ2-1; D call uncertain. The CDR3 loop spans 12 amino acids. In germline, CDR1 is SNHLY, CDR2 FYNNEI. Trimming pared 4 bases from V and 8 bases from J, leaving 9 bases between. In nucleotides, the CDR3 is TGTGCCAGCAGTGGAGACGAGGATGAGCAGTTCTTC. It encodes CASSGDEDEQFF.

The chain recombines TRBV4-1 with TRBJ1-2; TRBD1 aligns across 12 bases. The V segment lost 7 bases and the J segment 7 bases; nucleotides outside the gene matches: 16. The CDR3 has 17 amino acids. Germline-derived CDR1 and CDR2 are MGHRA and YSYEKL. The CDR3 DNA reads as TGCGCCAGCAACGCCCGGGGACAGGGGGCTGTTGGAAGTGGCTACACCTTC. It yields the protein CASNARGQGAVGSGYTF.

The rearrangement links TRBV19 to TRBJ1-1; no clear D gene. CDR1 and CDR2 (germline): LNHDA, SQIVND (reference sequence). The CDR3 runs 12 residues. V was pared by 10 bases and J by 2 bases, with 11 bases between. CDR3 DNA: TGTGCCACTGGAGGGATCAACACTGAAGCTTTCTTT. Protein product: CATGGINTEAFF.

CDR3 sequence: CASSQGRETQYF. For the CDR3, the DNA is TGTGCCAGCAGCCAGGGTAGGGAGACCCAGTACTTC. This sequence joins TRBV2 and TRBJ2-5, with D tentatively TRBD1 (5 bases). Germline V CDR1 and CDR2: SNHLY, FYNNEI. Trimming took off 6 bases at V and 5 bases at J, with 10 bases between the two ends. This CDR3 spans 12 amino acids.